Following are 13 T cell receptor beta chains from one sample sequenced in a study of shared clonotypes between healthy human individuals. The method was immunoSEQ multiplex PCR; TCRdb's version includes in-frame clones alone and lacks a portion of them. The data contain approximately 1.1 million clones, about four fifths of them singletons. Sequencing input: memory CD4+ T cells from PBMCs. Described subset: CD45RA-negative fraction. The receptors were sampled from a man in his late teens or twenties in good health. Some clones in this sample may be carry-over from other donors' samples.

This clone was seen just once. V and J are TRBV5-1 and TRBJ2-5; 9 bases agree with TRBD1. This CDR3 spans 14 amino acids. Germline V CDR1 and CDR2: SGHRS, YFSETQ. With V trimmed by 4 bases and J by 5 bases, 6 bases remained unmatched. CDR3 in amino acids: CASSGLTGGETQYF. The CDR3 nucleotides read TGCGCCAGCAGCGGATTGACAGGGGGGGAGACCCAGTACTTC.

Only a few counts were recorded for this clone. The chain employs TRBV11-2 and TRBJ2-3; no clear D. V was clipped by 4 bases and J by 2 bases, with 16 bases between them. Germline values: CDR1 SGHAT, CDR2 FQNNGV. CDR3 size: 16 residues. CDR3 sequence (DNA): TGTGCCAGCAGCTCCTTTGGAAGTCCTTTCACAGATACGCAGTATTTT. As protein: CASSSFGSPFTDTQYF.

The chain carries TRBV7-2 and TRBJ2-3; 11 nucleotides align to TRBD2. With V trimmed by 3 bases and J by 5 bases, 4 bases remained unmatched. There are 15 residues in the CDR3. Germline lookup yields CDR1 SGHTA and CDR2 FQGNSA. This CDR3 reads CASSLASGRLDTQYF. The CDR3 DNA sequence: TGTGCCAGCAGCTTGGCTAGCGGGAGGCTAGATACGCAGTATTTT.

CDR3 amino acids: CASSPRSGTGELFF. CDR3 DNA: TGTGCCAGCAGCCCCAGGTCGGGAACGGGGGAGCTGTTTTTT. The chain carries TRBV7-7 and TRBJ2-2, with D perhaps TRBD2 (5 bases). V was cut by 5 bases and J by 8 bases, with 15 bases left in between. In germline, CDR1 is SSHAT, CDR2 FNYEAQ (reference sequence). The CDR3 runs to 14 residues.

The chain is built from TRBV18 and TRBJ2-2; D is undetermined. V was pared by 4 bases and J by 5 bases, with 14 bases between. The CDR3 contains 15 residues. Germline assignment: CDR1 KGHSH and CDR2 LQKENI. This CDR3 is CASSQENYGTGELFF. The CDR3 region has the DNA TGTGCCAGCTCACAGGAAAATTATGGGACCGGGGAGCTGTTTTTT.

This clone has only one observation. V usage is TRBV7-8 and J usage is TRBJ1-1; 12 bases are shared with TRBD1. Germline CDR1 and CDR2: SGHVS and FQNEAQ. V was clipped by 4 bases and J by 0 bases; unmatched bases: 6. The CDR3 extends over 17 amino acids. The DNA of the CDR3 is TGTGCCAGCAGCTATAGGGGACAGGGGGCCTTGAACACTGAAGCTTTCTTT. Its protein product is CASSYRGQGALNTEAFF. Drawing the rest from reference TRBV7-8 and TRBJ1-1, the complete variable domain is GAGVSQSPRYKVAKRGQDVALRCDPISGHVSLFWYQQALGQGPEFLTYFQNEAQLDKSGLPSDRFFAERPEGSVSTLKIQRTQQEDSAVYLCASSYRGQGALNTEAFFGQGTRLTVV.

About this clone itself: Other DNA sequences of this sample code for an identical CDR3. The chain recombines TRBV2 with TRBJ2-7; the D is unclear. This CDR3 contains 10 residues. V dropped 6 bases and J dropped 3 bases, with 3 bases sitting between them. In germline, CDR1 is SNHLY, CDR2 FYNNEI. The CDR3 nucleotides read TGTGCCAGCAGGAGCTACGAGCAGTACTTC. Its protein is CASRSYEQYF.

Here the CDR3 DNA reads TGTGCCAGCAGCGGACTACTGACAGATACGCAGTATTTT. This codes for CASSGLLTDTQYF. The chain joins TRBV9 to TRBJ2-3; D may be TRBD2 (5 bases). Germline V gene data show CDR1 as SGDLS and CDR2 as YYNGEE. This CDR3 is built from 13 residues. V was pared by 3 bases and J by 3 bases, with 8 bases between.

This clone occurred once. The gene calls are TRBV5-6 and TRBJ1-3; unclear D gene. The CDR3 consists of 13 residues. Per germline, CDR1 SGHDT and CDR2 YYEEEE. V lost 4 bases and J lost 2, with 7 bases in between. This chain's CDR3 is CASSPDTGNTIYF. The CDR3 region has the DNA TGTGCCAGCAGCCCAGACACTGGAAACACCATATATTTT. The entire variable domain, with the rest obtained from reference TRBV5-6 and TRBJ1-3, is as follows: DAGVTQSPTHLIKTRGQQVTLRCSPKSGHDTVSWYQQALGQGPQFIFQYYEEEERQRGNFPDRFSGHQFPNYSSELNVNALLLGDSALYLCASSPDTGNTIYFGEGSWLTVV.

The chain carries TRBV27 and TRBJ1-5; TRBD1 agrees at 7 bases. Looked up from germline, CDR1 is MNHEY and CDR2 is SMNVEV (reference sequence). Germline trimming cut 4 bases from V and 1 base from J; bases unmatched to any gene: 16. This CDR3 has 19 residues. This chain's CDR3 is CASSSQSPRRGWSNQPQHF. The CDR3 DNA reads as TGTGCCAGCAGTTCACAATCCCCCCGCAGGGGGTGGAGCAATCAGCCCCAGCATTTT.

This CDR3 reads CASSYTGMVTGELFF. The CDR3 nucleotides are TGTGCCAGCAGTTACACGGGAATGGTCACCGGGGAGCTGTTTTTT. The V gene is TRBV6-5, the J gene TRBJ2-2, with D perhaps matching TRBD2 (5 bases). The CDR3 has 15 amino acids. Germline V lookup: CDR1 MNHEY, CDR2 SVGAGI. V lost 2 bases to trimming and J lost 4 bases, with 11 bases between them.

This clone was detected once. The CDR3 here is CASSLSQSNSGANVLTF. The DNA of the CDR3 is TGCGCCAGCAGCTTGTCACAGTCCAACTCTGGGGCCAACGTCCTGACTTTC. This sequence joins TRBV5-1 and TRBJ2-6; unclear D gene. Germline V gene lookup returns CDR1 SGHRS and CDR2 YFSETQ. The V gene lost 1 base and the J gene lost 0 bases, with 11 bases spanning the gap. The CDR3 is 17 residues long.

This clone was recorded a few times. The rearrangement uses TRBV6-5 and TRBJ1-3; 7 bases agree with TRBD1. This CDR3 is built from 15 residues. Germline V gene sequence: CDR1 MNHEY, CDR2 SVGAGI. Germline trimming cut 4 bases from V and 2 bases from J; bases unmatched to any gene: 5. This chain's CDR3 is CASSSETGTGNTIYF. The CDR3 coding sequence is TGTGCCAGCAGTTCAGAGACAGGGACTGGAAACACCATATATTTT.